This T cell receptor (beta chain) was obtained from a study of Ad26.COV2.S vaccination and SARS-CoV-2 variants. Treatment given: about 20 received Ad26.COV2.S at low or high dose, single or two shots; several received placebo; per-sample allocation not given. Repertoires come from day 63 after the first vaccine or placebo injection. TCRdb's table, derived via immunoSEQ multiplex PCR, lists solely in-frame clones and lacks some. Counted here are 360,000 or so clones, around 90% occurring once; the ten biggest clones make up around 3.5%. This CDR3 region has 14 residues. Between the trimmed V and J ends, which lost 6 bases and 3 bases, there was a span of 12 bases. Germline lookup yields CDR1 MNHEY and CDR2 SVGAGI.

The sample in question was peripheral blood, obtained in a trial of Ad26.COV2.S vaccine versus placebo. This receptor was taken from a person aged 18-60 years who received the Ad26.COV2.S COVID-19 vaccine or a placebo. The rearrangement uses TRBV6-5 and TRBJ2-1; D is uncertain. In DNA form, the CDR3 reads TGTGCCAGCAGCCGGCAAGAGGACTACAATGAGCAGTTCTTC. It translates to CASSRQEDYNEQFF.